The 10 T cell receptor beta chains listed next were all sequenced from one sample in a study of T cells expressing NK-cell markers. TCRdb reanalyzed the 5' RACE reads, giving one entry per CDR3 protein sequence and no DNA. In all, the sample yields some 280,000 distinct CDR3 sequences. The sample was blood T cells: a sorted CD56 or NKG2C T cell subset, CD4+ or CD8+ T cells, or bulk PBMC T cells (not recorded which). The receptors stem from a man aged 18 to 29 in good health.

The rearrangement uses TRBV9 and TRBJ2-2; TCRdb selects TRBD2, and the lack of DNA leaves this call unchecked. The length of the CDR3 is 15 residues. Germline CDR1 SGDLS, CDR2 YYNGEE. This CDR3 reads CASFSGISYTGELFF. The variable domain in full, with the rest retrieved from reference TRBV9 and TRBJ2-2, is DSGVTQTPKHLITATGQRVTLRCSPRSGDLSVYWYQQSLDQGLQFLIQYYNGEERAKGNILERFSAQQFPDLHSELNLSSLELGDSALYFCASFSGISYTGELFFGEGSRLTVL.

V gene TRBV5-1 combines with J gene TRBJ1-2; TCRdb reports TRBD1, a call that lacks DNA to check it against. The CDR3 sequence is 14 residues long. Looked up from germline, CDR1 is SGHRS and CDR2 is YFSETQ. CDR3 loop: CASAGQGADYGYTF.

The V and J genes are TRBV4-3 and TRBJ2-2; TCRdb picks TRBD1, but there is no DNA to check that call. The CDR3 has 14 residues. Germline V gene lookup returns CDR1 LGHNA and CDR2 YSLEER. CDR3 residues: CASRLDSYTGELFF.

CDR3 loop: CASSFLAGGLTDTQYF. The chain uses TRBV5-6 and TRBJ2-3; as DNA is missing, the TRBD2 call by TCRdb cannot be tested. This CDR3 has 16 amino acids. Germline CDR1 is SGHDT and CDR2 is YYEEEE.

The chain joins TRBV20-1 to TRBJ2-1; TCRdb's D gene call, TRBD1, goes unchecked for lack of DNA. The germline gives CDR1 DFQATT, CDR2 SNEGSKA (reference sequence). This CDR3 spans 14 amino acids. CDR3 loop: CSARVGQGYNEQFF.

CDR3 amino acids: CATSRKPDRGETQYF. The chain has TRBV15 and TRBJ2-5; with no DNA, the TCRdb D assignment of TRBD1 cannot be verified. This CDR3 spans 15 amino acids. Germline V gives CDR1 LNHNV, CDR2 YYDKDF (reference sequence).

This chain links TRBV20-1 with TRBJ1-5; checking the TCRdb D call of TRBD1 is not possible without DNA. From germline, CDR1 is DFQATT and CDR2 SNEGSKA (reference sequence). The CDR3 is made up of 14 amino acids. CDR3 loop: CSARTLTGNQPQHF.

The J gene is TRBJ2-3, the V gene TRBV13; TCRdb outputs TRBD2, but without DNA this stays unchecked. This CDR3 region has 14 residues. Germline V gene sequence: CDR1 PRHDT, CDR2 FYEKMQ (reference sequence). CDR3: CASSIGAGADTQYF.

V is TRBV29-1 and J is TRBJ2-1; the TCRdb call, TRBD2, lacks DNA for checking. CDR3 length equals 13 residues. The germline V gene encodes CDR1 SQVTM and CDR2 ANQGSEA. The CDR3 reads CSVGLAGVGEQFF.

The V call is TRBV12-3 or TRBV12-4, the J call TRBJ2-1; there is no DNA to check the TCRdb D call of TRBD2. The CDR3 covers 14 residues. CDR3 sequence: CASIKAGEGNEQFF.